This entry lists 3 T cell receptor beta chains sequenced from one sample in a study of shared clonotypes between healthy human individuals (TCRdb year 2020). The library was built by means of the immunoSEQ multiplex PCR assay. TCRdb carries this immuneACCESS record with in-frame sequences only. Its versions omit some clonotypes, under half of them owing to an unresolved V gene in the studies checked, with the rest unexplained. This sample holds 2.3 million or so clones; approximately 95% were observed only once. Together, the top ten hold 0.39% of the sample. The sequenced sample was naive CD4+ T cells from PBMCs. The cell subset or site tag for this specimen amounts to: CD45RA+ positively selected. Receptor source: a man between 18 and 35 years old in good health. Some clones in this sample may be carry-over from other donors' samples.

Remarks on this clone: Other DNA sequences of this sample code for an identical CDR3. The rearrangement uses TRBV7-2 and TRBJ1-5; 9 bases line up with TRBD1. Germline CDR1 is SGHTA and CDR2 is FQGNSA. V gave up 5 bases and J gave up 5 bases; unmatched junction bases: 4. The CDR3 runs to 14 residues. CDR3 nucleotides: TGTGCCAGCAGCCTACAGGGGGCGTATCAGCCCCAGCATTTT. The encoded protein is CASSLQGAYQPQHF.

This chain links TRBV4-1 with TRBJ2-5, with unresolved D. This CDR3 spans 15 amino acids. V lost 0 bases, J lost 4 bases, and 12 bases lay in between. Germline lookup yields CDR1 MGHRA and CDR2 YSYEKL. The CDR3 region is CASSQDPRWGETQYF. DNA of the CDR3: TGCGCCAGCAGCCAAGATCCCAGGTGGGGAGAGACCCAGTACTTC.

With respect to this clone: In the same sample, other DNA sequences code for this CDR3. The chain couples TRBV6-5 to TRBJ1-2; tentative D call: TRBD1 (6 bases). The germline V and J ends were trimmed by 0 bases and 4 bases, with 9 bases remaining between them. From germline, CDR1 is MNHEY and CDR2 SVGAGI. The CDR3 length is 14 residues. CDR3 nucleotides: TGTGCCAGCAGTTACTCGGGGGGCGGCTATGGCTACACCTTC. It translates to CASSYSGGGYGYTF.